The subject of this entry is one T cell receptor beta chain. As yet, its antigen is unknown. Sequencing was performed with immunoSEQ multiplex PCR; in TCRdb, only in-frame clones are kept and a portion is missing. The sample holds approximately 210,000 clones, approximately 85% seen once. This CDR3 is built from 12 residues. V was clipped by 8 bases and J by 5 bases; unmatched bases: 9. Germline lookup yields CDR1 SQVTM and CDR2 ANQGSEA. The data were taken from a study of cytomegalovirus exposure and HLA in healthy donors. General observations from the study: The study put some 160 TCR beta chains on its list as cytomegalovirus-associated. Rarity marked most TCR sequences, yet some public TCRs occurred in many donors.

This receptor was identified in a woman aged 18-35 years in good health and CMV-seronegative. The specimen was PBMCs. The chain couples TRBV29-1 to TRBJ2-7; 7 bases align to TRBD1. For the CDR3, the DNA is TGCAGCACACGACAGGGCAGGAACGAGCAGTACTTC. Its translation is CSTRQGRNEQYF.